This T cell receptor (beta chain) stems from a study of T cell responses to AZD1222 COVID-19 vaccine. The germline V gene encodes CDR1 MGHDK and CDR2 SYGVNS. The CDR3 consists of 17 residues. V lost 3 bases and J 8 bases, leaving 23 bases between the germline ends. Here immunoSEQ multiplex PCR was the method, and the copy in TCRdb shows in-frame clones only, minus some. The sample yields some 180,000 clones, 90% to 95% seen once. The specimen comprised peripheral blood, sampled 28 days after the second dose of the MenACWY control vaccine. The chain combines TRBV25-1 with TRBJ2-1; D is unclear. This TCR came from an adult who received the MenACWY meningococcal vaccine as a control. In nucleotides, the CDR3 is TGTGCCAGCAGTGACATAGAGGTGAGTCGGCAATCCGATGAGCAGTTCTTC. It specifies CASSDIEVSRQSDEQFF.